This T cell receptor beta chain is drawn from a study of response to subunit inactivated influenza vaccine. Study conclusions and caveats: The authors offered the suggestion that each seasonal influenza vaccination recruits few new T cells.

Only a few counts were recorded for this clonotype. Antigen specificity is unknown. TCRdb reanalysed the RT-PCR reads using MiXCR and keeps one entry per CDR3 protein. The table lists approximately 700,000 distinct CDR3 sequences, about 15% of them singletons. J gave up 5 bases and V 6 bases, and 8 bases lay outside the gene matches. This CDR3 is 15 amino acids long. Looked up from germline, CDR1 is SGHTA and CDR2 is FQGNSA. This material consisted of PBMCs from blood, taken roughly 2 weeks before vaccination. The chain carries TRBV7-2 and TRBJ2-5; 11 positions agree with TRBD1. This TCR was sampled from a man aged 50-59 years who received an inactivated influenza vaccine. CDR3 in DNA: TGTGCCAGCAGTTCCACCGGGACAGGGGGGGAGACCCAGTACTTC. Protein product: CASSSTGTGGETQYF.